This paragraph reports one TCR beta chain. Antigen specificity is unknown. This CDR3 spans 15 amino acids. CDR1 and CDR2 (germline): SGHRS, YFSETQ. V gave up 4 bases and J gave up 7 bases; unmatched junction bases: 9. This specimen belongs to a study of blood T cells in healthy people across ages. Findings and caveats of the study: Both higher diversity and more naive CD4+ cells marked long-lived donors when set against aged donors. In older individuals, TCR beta diversity per million T cells was lower, falling roughly linearly with age. The unknown donor CMV status may have confounded expanded clonotype changes.

A second PCR of about 6 to 12 cycles used a sample-barcoded 5' primer and a J-beta primer mix. TCRdb redid the calling of the 5' RACE reads with MiXCR, one entry per CDR3 protein. The data hold 800,000 to 900,000 distinct CDR3 sequences, with around 68% observed a single time. This TCR was sampled from a man aged 25-40 years in good health. The chain links TRBV5-1 to TRBJ1-4, with 8 nucleotides matching TRBD1. Source material: blood. This CDR3 reads CASSTPDRGGEKLFF. CDR3 nucleotide sequence: TGCGCCAGCAGCACACCCGACAGGGGAGGTGAAAAACTGTTTTTT.